Here is one TCR beta chain with its context. Data came from immunoSEQ multiplex PCR; TCRdb stores just in-frame clones and leaves some out. The sample consists of around 260,000 clones, more than 85% of them appearing once. These data come from a study of blood T cell repertoires in COVID-19. The V gene's germline CDR1 is MNHEY and CDR2 SVGAGI. Trimming left V 5 bases short and J 7 bases short, with 18 bases between. The CDR3 loop spans 14 amino acids. The genes are TRBV6-5 and TRBJ2-7; D is possibly TRBD2 (5 bases). The clonotype comes from a person under 35 with COVID-19, enrolled during active disease. The sequenced sample consisted of peripheral blood. Written as DNA, the CDR3 is TGTGCCAGCAGTCCCCCGGGATCGGGCCTGGAGCAGTACTTC. It yields the protein CASSPPGSGLEQYF.